This paragraph reports one T cell receptor (beta chain). This sample is part of a study of blood T cell repertoires in COVID-19. For the study at large: Donors in the United States, Italy and Spain gave samples during acute or convalescent COVID-19. T cells, B-cell-depleted T cells, or PBMCs supplied cDNA or gDNA.

The germline V gene encodes CDR1 SNHLY and CDR2 FYNNEI. The J segment lost 7 bases and the V segment lost 4 bases, leaving 15 bases of the junction unmatched. The CDR3 is 17 residues long. In the authors' workflow: Estimation of nucleated cell counts was performed using reference gene primer amplification. Method: immunoSEQ multiplex PCR; TCRdb's copy keeps in-frame clones and lacks some. V and J calls and clone size are given by that table; D and trimming were obtained from the DNA. Of around 200,000 clones listed, approximately 84% are singletons. The sample was peripheral blood. The clonotype was recovered from a woman over 75 with acute or convalescent COVID-19. This chain joins TRBV2 and TRBJ2-1; 8 nucleotides align to TRBD1. The CDR3 region has the DNA TGTGCCAGCAGTGGGATACAGGGGGGTAAATTATGGAATGAGCAGTTCTTC. It is translated as CASSGIQGGKLWNEQFF.